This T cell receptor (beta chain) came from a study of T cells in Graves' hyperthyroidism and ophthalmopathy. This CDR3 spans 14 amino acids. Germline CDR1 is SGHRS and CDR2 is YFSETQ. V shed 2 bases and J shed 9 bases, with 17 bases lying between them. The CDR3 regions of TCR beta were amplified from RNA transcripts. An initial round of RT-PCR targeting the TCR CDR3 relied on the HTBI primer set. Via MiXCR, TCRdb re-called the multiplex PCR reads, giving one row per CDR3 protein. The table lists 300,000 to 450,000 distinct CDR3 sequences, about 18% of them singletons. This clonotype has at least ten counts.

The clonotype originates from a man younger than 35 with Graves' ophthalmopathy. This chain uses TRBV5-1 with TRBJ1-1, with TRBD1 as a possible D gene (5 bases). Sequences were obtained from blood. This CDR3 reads CASSFDGQGRQAFF. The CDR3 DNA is TGCGCCAGCAGCTTCGATGGCCAGGGAAGACAAGCTTTCTTT.